One and the same sample provided the 27 T cell receptor beta chains below, sequenced in a study of blood T cell repertoires in COVID-19. Generated by immunoSEQ multiplex PCR, the TCRdb table keeps only in-frame clones and is missing some. The sample comprises tens of thousands of clones, 90% of which are singletons, and 8% to 9% rests with the top ten. Material: peripheral blood. The receptors come from a man between 65 and 85 years old with active or convalescent COVID-19.

This rearrangement joins TRBV18 to TRBJ2-3, with TRBD2 matching over 12 bases. Per germline, CDR1 KGHSH and CDR2 LQKENI. The junction had 5 bases not matched to a gene; V was cut back by 0 bases and J by 1 base. The CDR3 has 18 residues. The CDR3 nucleotides are TGTGCCAGCTCACCACCGACTAGCGGGAGTGGTGGCACAGATACGCAGTATTTT. This gives the protein CASSPPTSGSGGTDTQYF.

The rearrangement uses TRBV5-1 and TRBJ2-5; D possibly corresponds to TRBD2 (7 bases). Germline V gene lookup returns CDR1 SGHRS and CDR2 YFSETQ. V lost 2 bases, J lost 5 bases, and 16 bases lay in between. The CDR3 spans 15 residues. In DNA form, the CDR3 reads TGCGCCAGCAGCTTAGGGGCGGGGGCATGGGAGACCCAGTACTTC. It is translated as CASSLGAGAWETQYF.

The gene calls are TRBV19 and TRBJ1-5; D may be TRBD1 (6 bases). This CDR3 has 16 residues. V was trimmed by 5 bases and J by 5 bases, leaving 19 bases between them. Germline CDR1 and CDR2: LNHDA and SQIVND (reference sequence). The DNA of the CDR3 is TGTGCCAGTAGTCCAACAAGTGGGGGCGAGGATCAGCCCCAGCATTTT. This sequence encodes CASSPTSGGEDQPQHF. Drawing the rest from reference TRBV19 and TRBJ1-5, the complete variable domain is DGGITQSPKYLFRKEGQNVTLSCEQNLNHDAMYWYRQDPGQGLRLIYYSQIVNDFQKGDIAEGYSVSREKKESFPLTVTSAQKNPTAFYLCASSPTSGGEDQPQHFGDGTRLSIL.

This sequence joins TRBV19 and TRBJ2-7, with 7 bases lining up with TRBD1. The V segment lost 10 bases and the J segment 2 bases; nucleotides outside the gene matches: 14. Germline V gene data show CDR1 as LNHDA and CDR2 as SQIVND (reference sequence). The CDR3 contains 15 residues. For the CDR3, the DNA is TGTGCCACCACACCTGAGACAGGGCGAGCCTACGAGCAGTACTTC. This sequence encodes CATTPETGRAYEQYF.

This clone has just one count. The J gene is TRBJ2-5, the V gene TRBV30; TRBD1 might be the D (6 bases). Germline V gene data show CDR1 as GTSNPN and CDR2 as SVGIG (reference sequence). Trimming cost V 4 bases and J 2 bases, with 17 bases left between them. This CDR3 has 15 residues. CDR3 residues: CAWTSDSPWQETQYF. CDR3 coding DNA: TGTGCCTGGACCTCGGACAGTCCTTGGCAAGAGACCCAGTACTTC.

The chain is built from TRBV11-3 and TRBJ2-2; no firm D call. This CDR3 comprises 15 residues. From germline, CDR1 is SGHNT and CDR2 YENEEA. V was trimmed by 1 base and J by 7 bases, leaving 13 bases between them. The CDR3 DNA follows: TGTGCCAGCAGCTTAGTGGGTCTAGACGGCGGGGAGCTGTTTTTT. This encodes CASSLVGLDGGELFF.

This clone was found once. The chain couples TRBV25-1 to TRBJ1-2; D call uncertain. The germline V gene encodes CDR1 MGHDK and CDR2 SYGVNS. The V end lost 4 bases, the J end lost 6 bases, and 18 bases lay between the germline ends. This CDR3 region has 15 residues. The CDR3 region has the DNA TGTGCCAGCAGTGCCCGGGCCCCCACCGGGGATGGCTACACCTTC. Amino acid sequence: CASSARAPTGDGYTF.

This sequence joins TRBV9 and TRBJ2-3; 7 nucleotides align to TRBD1. Trimming cost V 0 bases and J 4 bases; bases outside gene matches: 2. The CDR3 consists of 14 residues. The germline V gene has CDR1 SGDLS and CDR2 YYNGEE. For the CDR3, the DNA is TGTGCCAGCAGCGTAGGAACAGGGGCAGATACGCAGTATTTT. Its protein product is CASSVGTGADTQYF. Using reference TRBV9 and TRBJ2-3 for the parts outside the CDR3, the full variable domain is DSGVTQTPKHLITATGQRVTLRCSPRSGDLSVYWYQQSLDQGLQFLIQYYNGEERAKGNILERFSAQQFPDLHSELNLSSLELGDSALYFCASSVGTGADTQYFGPGTRLTVL.

The rearrangement links TRBV4-1 to TRBJ1-1; D perhaps matches TRBD1 (6 bases). The germline gives CDR1 MGHRA, CDR2 YSYEKL. V was clipped by 4 bases and J by 3 bases, with 18 bases between them. The CDR3 length is 16 residues. The CDR3 region is CASSPTENRADTEAFF. CDR3 bases: TGCGCCAGCAGCCCGACCGAGAACAGGGCCGACACTGAAGCTTTCTTT.

The chain couples TRBV11-2 to TRBJ2-2, with TRBD2 as a possible D gene (5 bases). V was cut by 3 bases and J by 0 bases, with 17 bases left in between. Germline V gene sequence: CDR1 SGHAT, CDR2 FQNNGV. This CDR3 is built from 18 residues. The CDR3 sequence is CASSFGLSAVANTGELFF. In nucleotides, the CDR3 is TGTGCCAGCAGCTTTGGGCTGTCAGCGGTGGCGAACACCGGGGAGCTGTTTTTT.

This rearrangement joins TRBV15 to TRBJ1-3; the D is unclear. The CDR3 is 16 residues long. V was trimmed by 3 bases and J by 0 bases, leaving 12 bases between them. The germline V gene encodes CDR1 LNHNV and CDR2 YYDKDF (reference sequence). The CDR3 protein is CATSRLSEVSGNTIYF. CDR3 bases: TGTGCCACCAGCAGGTTGAGCGAAGTCTCTGGAAACACCATATATTTT.

The chain employs TRBV6-5 and TRBJ1-3; no reliable D call. The CDR3 runs to 14 residues. V lost 8 bases, J lost 3 bases, and 14 bases lay in between. Germline lookup yields CDR1 MNHEY and CDR2 SVGAGI. CDR3 loop: CASSTAGNGNTIYF. In DNA form, the CDR3 reads TGTGCCAGCTCAACGGCCGGGAATGGAAACACCATATATTTT.

This clone appeared once. CDR3 loop: CASSGPLESEQFF. The CDR3 nucleotides read TGTGCCAGCAGTGGGCCCCTTGAGAGTGAGCAGTTCTTC. The chain carries TRBV3-1 (or the pseudogene TRBV3-2) and TRBJ2-1; no firm D call. V lost 6 bases and J 9 bases, leaving 15 bases between the germline ends. The CDR3 has 13 residues. The V gene's germline CDR1 is LGHDT and CDR2 YNNKEL (reference sequence).

V usage is TRBV6-5 and J usage is TRBJ2-1, with 13 positions matching TRBD2. From germline, CDR1 is MNHEY and CDR2 SVGAGI. This CDR3 contains 15 residues. V lost 5 bases to trimming and J lost 8 bases; unmatched junction nucleotides: 6. The CDR3: CASSKGLAGTDEQFF. The CDR3 DNA reads as TGTGCCAGCAGTAAGGGACTAGCGGGGACAGATGAGCAGTTCTTC.

On this clone itself: The same CDR3 arises from other DNA sequences in this sample as well. V usage is TRBV6-4 and J usage is TRBJ2-2, with 10 positions matching TRBD2. CDR1 is MRHNA, CDR2 SNTAGT, per germline. The V and J ends lost 4 bases and 1 base, in that order; junction bases with no gene match: 0. CDR3 length: 15 residues. The CDR3 loop is CASSGTSGNTGELFF. The CDR3 bases are TGTGCCAGCAGTGGGACTAGCGGGAACACCGGGGAGCTGTTTTTT.

The chain is built from TRBV12-3 or TRBV12-4 and TRBJ2-5; D call uncertain. There are 12 residues in the CDR3. Trimming took off 1 base at V and 5 bases at J, with 5 bases between the two ends. For the CDR3, the DNA is TGTGCCAGCAGTTTAGTCTCGGAGACCCAGTACTTC. Translating it yields CASSLVSETQYF.

In DNA form, the CDR3 reads TGTGCCACCAGCGTCAGGGCCGGGGAGCTGTTTTTT. This encodes CATSVRAGELFF. The chain employs TRBV15 and TRBJ2-2; TRBD1 is a possible D gene (5 bases). The V gene lost 5 bases and the J gene lost 6 bases, with 7 bases spanning the gap. Germline loops: CDR1 LNHNV, CDR2 YYDKDF (reference sequence). This CDR3 has 12 amino acids. The entire variable domain, with the rest obtained from reference TRBV15 and TRBJ2-2, is as follows: DAMVIQNPRYQVTQFGKPVTLSCSQTLNHNVMYWYQQKSSQAPKLLFHYYDKDFNNEADTPDNFQSRRPNTSFCFLDIRSPGLGDTAMYLCATSVRAGELFFGEGSRLTVL.

The CDR3 DNA sequence: TGTGCCAGCAGCTTGACAGGGAACACTGAAGCTTTCTTT. This translates into CASSLTGNTEAFF. V and J are TRBV5-4 and TRBJ1-1, with D perhaps TRBD1 (5 bases). V lost 1 base and J lost 1, with 5 bases in between. Germline CDR1 reads SGHNT; CDR2 reads YYREEE (reference sequence). CDR3 length: 13 amino acids.

This chain links TRBV11-2 with TRBJ2-3; TRBD1 matches at 7 bases. V dropped 5 bases and J dropped 5; count of bases not matched to a gene: 4. The germline CDR1 and CDR2 sequences are SGHAT and FQNNGV. CDR3 length equals 13 residues. The CDR3 DNA reads as TGTGCCAGCAGCCCGGACAGGAGAGATACGCAGTATTTT. It is translated as CASSPDRRDTQYF. Using reference TRBV11-2 and TRBJ2-3 for the parts outside the CDR3, the full variable domain is EAGVAQSPRYKIIEKRQSVAFWCNPISGHATLYWYQQILGQGPKLLIQFQNNGVVDDSQLPKDRFSAERLKGVDSTLKIQPAKLEDSAVYLCASSPDRRDTQYFGPGTRLTVL.

J is TRBJ2-3 and V is TRBV7-2, with 7 bases fitting TRBD2. The germline V gene has CDR1 SGHTA and CDR2 FQGNSA. The CDR3 sequence is 16 residues long. With 5 bases clipped from V and 3 bases from J, the junction kept 11 bases outside the gene matches. This CDR3 is CASSPTARGGTDTQYF. As DNA, the CDR3 is TGTGCCAGCAGCCCAACTGCGCGGGGAGGGACAGATACGCAGTATTTT.

The chain employs TRBV19 and TRBJ2-3, with 7 nucleotides matching TRBD2. The CDR3 has 14 residues. J lost 2 bases, V lost 6 bases, and 5 bases had no gene match. Germline-derived CDR1 and CDR2 are LNHDA and SQIVND (reference sequence). CDR3 loop: CASRSGDYTDTQYF. Here the CDR3 DNA reads TGTGCCAGTAGAAGCGGGGATTACACAGATACGCAGTATTTT.

J is TRBJ2-1 and V is TRBV10-1; D is perhaps TRBD1 (6 bases). Per the germline V gene, CDR1 is WNHNN and CDR2 is SYGVQD (reference sequence). Trimming pared 0 bases from V and 3 bases from J, leaving 12 bases between. This CDR3 contains 16 residues. CDR3: CASSESRNRDYNEQFF. DNA for the CDR3: TGCGCCAGCAGTGAGTCGCGTAACAGGGACTACAATGAGCAGTTCTTC.

The rearrangement joins TRBV19 to TRBJ1-4; possible D gene TRBD1, 6 bases. Germline-derived CDR1 and CDR2 are LNHDA and SQIVND (reference sequence). V shed 3 bases and J shed 8 bases, with 13 bases lying between them. This CDR3 is built from 14 residues. The CDR3 nucleotides read TGTGCCAGTAGTATTCCGGGGGGCAAGGAAAAACTGTTTTTT. Encoded protein: CASSIPGGKEKLFF.

The rearrangement links TRBV6-5 to TRBJ2-7; the D gene is possibly TRBD1 (6 bases). Trimming shortened V by 6 bases and J by 6 bases, and 12 bases separated the two germline ends. CDR1 and CDR2 (germline): MNHEY, SVGAGI. This CDR3 region has 12 residues. The DNA of the CDR3 is TGTGCCAGCAGGGGGGCACAGGGCGAGCAGTACGTC. It is translated as CASRGAQGEQYV.

The rearrangement links TRBV2 to TRBJ1-5; D not resolved. The CDR3 covers 16 residues. V was trimmed by 6 bases and J by 0 bases, leaving 15 bases between them. Germline V lookup: CDR1 SNHLY, CDR2 FYNNEI. CDR3 loop: CASRPTLTNSNQPQHF. As DNA, the CDR3 is TGTGCCAGCAGACCGACCCTGACTAATAGCAATCAGCCCCAGCATTTT.

The V call is TRBV18, the J call TRBJ2-7; tentatively, D is TRBD1 (5 bases). This CDR3 contains 13 residues. Germline values: CDR1 KGHSH, CDR2 LQKENI. The V end was cut by 2 bases, the J end by 3 bases, with 8 bases between. The CDR3 region is CASSPGANYEQYF. As DNA, the CDR3 is TGTGCCAGCTCACCAGGGGCCAACTACGAGCAGTACTTC.

This chain connects TRBV7-6 to TRBJ1-1; D gene ambiguous. The CDR3 loop spans 14 amino acids. The V end was cut by 2 bases, the J end by 0 bases, with 7 bases between. Germline V gives CDR1 SGHVS, CDR2 FNYEAQ. The CDR3 here is CASSLLLMNTEAFF. CDR3 nucleotide sequence: TGTGCCAGCAGCTTACTGTTAATGAACACTGAAGCTTTCTTT.